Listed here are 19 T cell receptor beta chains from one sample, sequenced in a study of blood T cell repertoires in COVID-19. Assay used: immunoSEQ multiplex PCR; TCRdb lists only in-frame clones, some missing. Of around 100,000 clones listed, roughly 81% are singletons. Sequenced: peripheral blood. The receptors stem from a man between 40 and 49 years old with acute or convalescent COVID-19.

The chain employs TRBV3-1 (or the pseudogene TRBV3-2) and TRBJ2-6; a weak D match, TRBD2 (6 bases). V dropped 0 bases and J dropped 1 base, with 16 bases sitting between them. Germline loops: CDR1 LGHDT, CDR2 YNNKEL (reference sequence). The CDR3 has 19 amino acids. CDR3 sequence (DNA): TGTGCCAGCAGCCAAGATCTTGGTGCGGGGCATTCTGGGGCCAACGTCCTGACTTTC. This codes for CASSQDLGAGHSGANVLTF.

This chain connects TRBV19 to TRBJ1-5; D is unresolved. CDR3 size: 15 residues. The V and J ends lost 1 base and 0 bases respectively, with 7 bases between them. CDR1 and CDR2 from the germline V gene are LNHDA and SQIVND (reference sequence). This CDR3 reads CASSIGRYSNQPQHF. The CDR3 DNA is TGTGCCAGTAGTATAGGCAGGTATAGCAATCAGCCCCAGCATTTT.

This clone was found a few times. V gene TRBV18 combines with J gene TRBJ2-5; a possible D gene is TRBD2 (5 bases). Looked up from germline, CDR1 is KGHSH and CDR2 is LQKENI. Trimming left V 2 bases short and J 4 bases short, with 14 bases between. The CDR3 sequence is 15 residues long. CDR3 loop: CASSPSASLAETQYF. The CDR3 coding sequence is TGTGCCAGCTCACCATCGGCTAGCCTGGCAGAGACCCAGTACTTC.

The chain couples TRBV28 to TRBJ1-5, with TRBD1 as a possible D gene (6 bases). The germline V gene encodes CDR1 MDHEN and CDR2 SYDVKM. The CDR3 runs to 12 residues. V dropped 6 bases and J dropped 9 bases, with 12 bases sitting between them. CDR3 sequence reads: CASSPGEWPQHF. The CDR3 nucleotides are TGTGCCAGCAGCCCAGGGGAGTGGCCCCAGCATTTT.

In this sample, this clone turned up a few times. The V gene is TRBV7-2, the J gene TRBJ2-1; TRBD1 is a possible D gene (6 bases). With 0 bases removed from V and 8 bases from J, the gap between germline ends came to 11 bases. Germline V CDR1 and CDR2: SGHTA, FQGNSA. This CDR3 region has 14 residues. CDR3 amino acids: CASSLAPGHHEQFF. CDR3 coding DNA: TGTGCCAGCAGCTTAGCGCCGGGACACCATGAGCAGTTCTTC.

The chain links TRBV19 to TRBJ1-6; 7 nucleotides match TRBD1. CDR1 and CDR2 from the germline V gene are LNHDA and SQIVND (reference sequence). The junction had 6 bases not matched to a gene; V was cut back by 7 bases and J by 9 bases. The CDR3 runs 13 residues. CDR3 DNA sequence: TGTGCCAGTAACGACAGGGCGGGTTCACCCCTCCACTTT. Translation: CASNDRAGSPLHF.

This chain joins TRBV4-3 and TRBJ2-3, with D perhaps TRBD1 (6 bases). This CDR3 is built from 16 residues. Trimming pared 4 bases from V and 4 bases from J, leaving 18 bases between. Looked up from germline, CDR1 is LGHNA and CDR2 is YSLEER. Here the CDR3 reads CASSPDSLKSADTQYF. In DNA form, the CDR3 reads TGCGCCAGCAGCCCGGACAGTCTCAAAAGTGCAGATACGCAGTATTTT.

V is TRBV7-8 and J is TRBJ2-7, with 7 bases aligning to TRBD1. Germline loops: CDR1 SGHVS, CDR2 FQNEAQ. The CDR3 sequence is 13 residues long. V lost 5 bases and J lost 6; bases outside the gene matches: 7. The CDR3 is CASSARQGGEQYF. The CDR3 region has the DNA TGTGCCAGCAGCGCCCGACAGGGTGGCGAGCAGTACTTC. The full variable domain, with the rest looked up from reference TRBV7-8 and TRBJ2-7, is GAGVSQSPRYKVAKRGQDVALRCDPISGHVSLFWYQQALGQGPEFLTYFQNEAQLDKSGLPSDRFFAERPEGSVSTLKIQRTQQEDSAVYLCASSARQGGEQYFGPGTRLTVT.

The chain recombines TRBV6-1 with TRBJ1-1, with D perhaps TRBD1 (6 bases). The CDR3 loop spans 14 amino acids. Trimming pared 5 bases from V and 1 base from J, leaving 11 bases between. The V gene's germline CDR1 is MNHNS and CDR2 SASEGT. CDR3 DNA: TGTGCCAGCAGTAGGGGGGGCGGGAACACTGAAGCTTTCTTT. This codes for CASSRGGGNTEAFF.

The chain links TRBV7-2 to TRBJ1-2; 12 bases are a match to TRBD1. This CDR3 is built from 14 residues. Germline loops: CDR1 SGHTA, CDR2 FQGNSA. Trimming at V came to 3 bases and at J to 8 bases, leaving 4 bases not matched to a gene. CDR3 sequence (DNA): TGTGCCAGCAGCTTTGGGACAGGGGGCGGAGGCTACACCTTC. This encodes CASSFGTGGGGYTF.

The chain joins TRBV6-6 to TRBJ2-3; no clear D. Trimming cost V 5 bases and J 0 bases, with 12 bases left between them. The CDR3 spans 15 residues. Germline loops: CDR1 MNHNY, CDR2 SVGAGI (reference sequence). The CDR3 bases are TGTGCCAGCAGTCCCGGGTCAGCTAGCACAGATACGCAGTATTTT. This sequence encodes CASSPGSASTDTQYF.

The CDR3 DNA is TGTGCCAGCAGCAGAAGGGGGGGCGTGGATACGCAGTATTTT. It is translated as CASSRRGGVDTQYF. The chain combines TRBV7-2 with TRBJ2-3; TRBD2 is a possible D gene (7 bases). Trimming left V 5 bases short and J 6 bases short, with 15 bases between. This CDR3 has 14 amino acids. Germline loops: CDR1 SGHTA, CDR2 FQGNSA. Full variable domain (missing parts from reference TRBV7-2 and TRBJ2-3): GAGVSQSPSNKVTEKGKDVELRCDPISGHTALYWYRQSLGQGLEFLIYFQGNSAPDKSGLPSDRFSAERTGGSVSTLTIQRTQQEDSAVYLCASSRRGGVDTQYFGPGTRLTVL.

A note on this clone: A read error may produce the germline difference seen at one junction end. Here the CDR3 DNA reads TGCAGCGTTGTTGAGGGTGGAACACTGCCCCACTTT. This sequence encodes CSVVEGGTLPHF. V is TRBV29-1 and J is TRBJ1-1; D is undetermined. This CDR3 region has 12 residues. Germline V gene lookup returns CDR1 SQVTM and CDR2 ANQGSEA.

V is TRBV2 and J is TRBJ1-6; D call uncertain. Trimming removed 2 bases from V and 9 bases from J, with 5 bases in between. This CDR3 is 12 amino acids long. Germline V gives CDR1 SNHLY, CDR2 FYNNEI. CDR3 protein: CASSESFSPLHF. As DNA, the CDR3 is TGTGCCAGCAGTGAATCGTTTTCACCCCTCCACTTT. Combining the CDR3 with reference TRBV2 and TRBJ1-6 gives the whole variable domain EPEVTQTPSHQVTQMGQEVILRCVPISNHLYFYWYRQILGQKVEFLVSFYNNEISEKSEIFDDQFSVERPDGSNFTLKIRSTKLEDSAMYFCASSESFSPLHFGNGTRLTVT.

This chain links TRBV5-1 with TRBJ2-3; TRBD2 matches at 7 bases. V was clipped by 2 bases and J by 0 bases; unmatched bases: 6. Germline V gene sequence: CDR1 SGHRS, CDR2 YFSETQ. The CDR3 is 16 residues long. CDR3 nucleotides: TGCGCCAGCAGCTTCTCTCAGCGGGGAAGCACAGATACGCAGTATTTT. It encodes CASSFSQRGSTDTQYF.

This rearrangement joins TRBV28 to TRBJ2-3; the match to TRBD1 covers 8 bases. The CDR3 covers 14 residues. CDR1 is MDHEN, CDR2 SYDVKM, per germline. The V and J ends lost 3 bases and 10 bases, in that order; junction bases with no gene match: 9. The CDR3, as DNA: TGTGCCAGCAGTTTCGGCAGGGGGCTTATCGCGCAGTATTTT. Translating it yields CASSFGRGLIAQYF.

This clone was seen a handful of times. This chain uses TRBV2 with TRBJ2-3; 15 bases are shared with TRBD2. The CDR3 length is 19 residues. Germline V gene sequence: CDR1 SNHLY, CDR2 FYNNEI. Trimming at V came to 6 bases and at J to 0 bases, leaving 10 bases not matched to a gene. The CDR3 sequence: CASRPWGLAGGPSTDTQYF. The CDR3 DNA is TGTGCCAGCAGACCCTGGGGACTAGCGGGAGGCCCTAGCACAGATACGCAGTATTTT.

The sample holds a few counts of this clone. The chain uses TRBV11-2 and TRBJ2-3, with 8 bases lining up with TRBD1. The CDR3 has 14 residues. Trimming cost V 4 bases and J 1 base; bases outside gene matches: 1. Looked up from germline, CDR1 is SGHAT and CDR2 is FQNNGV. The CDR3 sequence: CASSSGQGTDTQYF. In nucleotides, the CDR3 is TGTGCCAGCAGCTCGGGACAGGGCACAGATACGCAGTATTTT.

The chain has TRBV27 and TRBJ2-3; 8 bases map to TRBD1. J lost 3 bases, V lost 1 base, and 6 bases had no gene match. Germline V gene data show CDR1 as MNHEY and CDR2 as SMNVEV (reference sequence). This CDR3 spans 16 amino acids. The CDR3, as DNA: TGTGCCAGCAGTTTATTGGCAGGGGGCCGGACAGATACGCAGTATTTT. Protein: CASSLLAGGRTDTQYF.